This entry describes one TCR beta chain. The sample comes from a study of glioma-infiltrating T cells after dendritic cell vaccination. The CDR3 extends over 14 amino acids. V dropped 5 bases and J dropped 2; count of bases not matched to a gene: 5. Germline CDR1 KGHSH, CDR2 LQKENI. The time point: after dendritic cell vaccination, including at tumor progression/relapse. Method: immunoSEQ multiplex PCR; TCRdb's copy keeps in-frame clones and lacks some. This table has 75,000 to 95,000 clones, 87% appearing once. Sample: blood, taken after dendritic cell vaccination. The sequence derives from a human donor with glioblastoma. The V gene is TRBV18, the J gene TRBJ2-7; TRBD1 agrees at 8 bases. CDR3 amino acids: CASSERQGTYEQYF. The CDR3, as DNA: TGTGCCAGCTCAGAACGACAGGGGACCTACGAGCAGTACTTC.